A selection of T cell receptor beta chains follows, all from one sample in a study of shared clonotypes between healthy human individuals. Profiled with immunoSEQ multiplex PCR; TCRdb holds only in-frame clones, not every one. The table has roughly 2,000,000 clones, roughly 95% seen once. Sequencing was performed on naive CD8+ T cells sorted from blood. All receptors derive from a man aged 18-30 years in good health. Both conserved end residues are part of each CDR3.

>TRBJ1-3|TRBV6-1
CASRQGFGNTIYF
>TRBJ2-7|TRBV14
CASSRTGATYEQYF
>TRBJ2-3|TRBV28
CASRFQGSATDTQYF
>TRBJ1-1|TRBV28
CASSSFGTGPTEAFF
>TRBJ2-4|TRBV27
CASSILPTTNNIQYF
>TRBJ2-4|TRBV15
CATSRDLAAPEGGNIQYF
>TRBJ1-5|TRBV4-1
CASSYWADQPQHF
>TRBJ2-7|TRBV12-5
CASGLDGDYEQYF
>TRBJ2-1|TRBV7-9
CASSPRWETTYNEQFF
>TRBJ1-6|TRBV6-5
CASSYSSSSYNSPLHF
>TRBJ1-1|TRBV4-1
CASSQDPGSLEYEAFF
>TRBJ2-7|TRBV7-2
CASSLGTAAYEQYF
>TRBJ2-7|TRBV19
CASSISDNYEQYF
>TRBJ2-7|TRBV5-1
CASSPGQVIYEQYF
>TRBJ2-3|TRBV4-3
CASSREVAGAVTDTQYF
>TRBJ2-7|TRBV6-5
CASSYSSGQRSYEQYF
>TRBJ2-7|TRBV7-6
CASSHGQETYEQYF
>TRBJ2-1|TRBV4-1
CASSQAGRANEQFF
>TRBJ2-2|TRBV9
CASSVAGAPNTGELFF
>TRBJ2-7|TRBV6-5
CASSPSYEQYF
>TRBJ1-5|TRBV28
CASSLRGARQPQHF
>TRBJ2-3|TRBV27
CASSTWGGFTDTQYF
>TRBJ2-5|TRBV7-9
CASSQGPNRAETQYF
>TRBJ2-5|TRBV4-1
CASSLLGNTGETQYF
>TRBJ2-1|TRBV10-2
CASGVGAVNEQFF
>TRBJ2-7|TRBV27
CASIGTDSYEQYF
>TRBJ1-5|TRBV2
CASSDWQGIYHF
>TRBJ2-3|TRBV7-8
CASSPGLAGGDYTDTQYF
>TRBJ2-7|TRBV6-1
CASSQRGPYEQYF
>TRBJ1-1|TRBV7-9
CASSLTGNTEAFF
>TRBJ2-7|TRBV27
CASSLGITYEQYF
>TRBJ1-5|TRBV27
CASRSEGGGNQPQHF
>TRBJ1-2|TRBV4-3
CASSQEVRSGNGYTF
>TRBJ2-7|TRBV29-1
CSVEGGGTDVYEQYF
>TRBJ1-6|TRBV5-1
CASSLLGPQGGDSPLHF
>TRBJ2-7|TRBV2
CASISDRANEQYF
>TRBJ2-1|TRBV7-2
CASSLQGDSYNEQFF
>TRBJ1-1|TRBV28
CASGRGVEAFF
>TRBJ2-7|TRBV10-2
CASSEREAGSYEQYF
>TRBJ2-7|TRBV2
CASSEREASGPHYEQYF
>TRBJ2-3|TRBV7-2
CASSLVAGGLGTDTQYF
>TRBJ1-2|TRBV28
CASSATGMDYGYTF